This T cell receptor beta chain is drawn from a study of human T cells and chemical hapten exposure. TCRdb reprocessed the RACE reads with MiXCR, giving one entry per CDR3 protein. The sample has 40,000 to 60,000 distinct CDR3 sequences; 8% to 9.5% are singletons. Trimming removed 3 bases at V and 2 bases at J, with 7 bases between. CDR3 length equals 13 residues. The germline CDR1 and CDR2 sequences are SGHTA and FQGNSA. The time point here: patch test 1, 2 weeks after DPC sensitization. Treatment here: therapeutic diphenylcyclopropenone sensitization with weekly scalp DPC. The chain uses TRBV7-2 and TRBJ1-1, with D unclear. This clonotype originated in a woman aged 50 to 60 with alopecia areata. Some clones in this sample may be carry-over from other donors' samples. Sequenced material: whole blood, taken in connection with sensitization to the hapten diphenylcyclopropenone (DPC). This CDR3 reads CASSLGKNTEAFF. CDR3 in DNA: TGTGCCAGCAGCTTGGGGAAAAACACTGAAGCTTTCTTT.